This entry lists 20 T cell receptor beta chains sequenced from one sample in a study of T cells in Graves' hyperthyroidism and ophthalmopathy. Researchers amplified the TCR beta CDR3 regions from RNA transcripts. The HTBI primer set drove a first-round RT-PCR of the TCR CDR3. MiXCR was run by TCRdb on the multiplex PCR reads, yielding one entry per CDR3 protein. The sample contains around 660,000 distinct CDR3 sequences, 40% to 55% of which appear only once. Material for sequencing was peripheral blood or thyroid tissue (not recorded which). Every receptor here comes from an adult man with Graves' disease, either hyperthyroidism or ophthalmopathy (not recorded which).

The chain is built from TRBV7-9 and TRBJ2-7, with D maybe TRBD1 (6 bases). The CDR3 has 13 amino acids. V was trimmed by 5 bases and J by 4 bases, leaving 12 bases between them. The germline V gene encodes CDR1 SEHNR and CDR2 FQNEAQ (reference sequence). CDR3 DNA sequence: TGTGCCAGCAGCCAAGTAGGGGGTTACGAGCAGTACTTC. Amino acid sequence: CASSQVGGYEQYF.

The chain is built from TRBV2 and TRBJ1-1; 10 bases are a match to TRBD1. V lost 3 bases and J lost 0; bases outside the gene matches: 7. Germline CDR1 and CDR2: SNHLY and FYNNEI. The CDR3 has 17 amino acids. In DNA form, the CDR3 reads TGTGCCAGCAGTGAGGGGACAGGGGCCAGGGTGAACACTGAAGCTTTCTTT. Its protein is CASSEGTGARVNTEAFF.

The chain has TRBV20-1 and TRBJ1-5; a weak D match, TRBD1 (5 bases). Germline values: CDR1 DFQATT, CDR2 SNEGSKA (reference sequence). This CDR3 spans 14 amino acids. Trimming removed 6 bases from V and 7 bases from J, with 19 bases in between. CDR3 coding DNA: TGCAGTGCCCTTCTGTTGGGGCGGTCGCAGCCCCAGCATTTT. Amino acids: CSALLLGRSQPQHF.

CDR3 sequence (DNA): TGTGCCAGCAGTTACTCGCCGGAGAACACTGAAGCTTTCTTT. It encodes CASSYSPENTEAFF. The J gene is TRBJ1-1, the V gene TRBV16; D remains ambiguous. CDR1 is KGHSY, CDR2 FQNENV, per germline. The CDR3 has 14 residues. V was clipped by 6 bases and J by 1 base, with 12 bases between them.

This clonotype was seen at least ten times. This sequence joins TRBV10-3 and TRBJ1-1; no reliable D call. From germline, CDR1 is ENHRY and CDR2 SYGVKD. The CDR3 contains 15 residues. With 7 bases removed from V and 5 bases from J, the gap between germline ends came to 20 bases. The CDR3 reads CAITAVRGESTEAFF. DNA for the CDR3: TGTGCCATCACAGCTGTACGGGGTGAGTCGACTGAAGCTTTCTTT.

On this clonotype itself: A much larger clone sits a single nucleotide away, making a read error possible. The chain employs TRBV2 and TRBJ1-4, with D maybe TRBD1 (5 bases). This CDR3 region has 15 residues. Germline loops: CDR1 SNHLY, CDR2 FYNNEI. Trimming shortened V by 1 base and J by 4 bases, and 10 bases separated the two germline ends. The CDR3 DNA is TGTGCCAGCAGTGAAGGCAGGACAAATAATGAAAAACTGTTTTTT. This sequence encodes CASSEGRTNNEKLFF.

The J gene is TRBJ1-3, the V gene TRBV29-1, with 9 bases aligning to TRBD1. Germline V gene lookup returns CDR1 SQVTM and CDR2 ANQGSEA. CDR3 length: 14 residues. V was clipped by 7 bases and J by 4 bases; unmatched bases: 8. The CDR3 region is CSADRTGVGNTIYF. The CDR3 DNA is TGCAGCGCCGATCGGACAGGGGTAGGAAACACCATATATTTT. The full variable domain, its missing parts supplied by reference TRBV29-1 and TRBJ1-3, is SAVISQKPSRDICQRGTSLTIQCQVDSQVTMMFWYRQQPGQSLTLIATANQGSEATYESGFVIDKFPISRPNLTFSTLTVSNMSPEDSSIYLCSADRTGVGNTIYFGEGSWLTVV.

The chain uses TRBV6-1 and TRBJ1-6; D remains unclear. This CDR3 is built from 15 residues. The V gene lost 5 bases and the J gene lost 9 bases, with 17 bases spanning the gap. Germline assignment: CDR1 MNHNS and CDR2 SASEGT. Here the CDR3 reads CASSYLETPGSPLHF. CDR3 DNA sequence: TGTGCCAGCAGTTACTTGGAGACCCCGGGTTCACCCCTCCACTTT.

The chain couples TRBV29-1 to TRBJ1-2; 8 positions match TRBD1. Germline loops: CDR1 SQVTM, CDR2 ANQGSEA. Trimming cost V 5 bases and J 0 bases; bases outside gene matches: 8. The CDR3 extends over 15 amino acids. The CDR3 loop reads CSVTGTGATNYGYTF. CDR3 sequence (DNA): TGCAGCGTTACCGGGACAGGAGCGACTAACTATGGCTACACCTTC.

This clonotype was counted many times. The rearrangement joins TRBV7-9 to TRBJ1-5; D is ambiguous. Trimming took 6 bases from V and 5 from J, leaving 17 bases between them. In germline, CDR1 is SEHNR, CDR2 FQNEAQ (reference sequence). CDR3 size: 15 residues. CDR3 bases: TGTGCCAGCAGTCAAACGGACCCCCCTTATCAGCCCCAGCATTTT. Translating it yields CASSQTDPPYQPQHF.

J is TRBJ1-2 and V is TRBV6-5; no reliable D call. The CDR3 is 13 residues long. Germline V gene sequence: CDR1 MNHEY, CDR2 SVGAGI. Trimming removed 10 bases at V and 2 bases at J, with 14 bases between. For the CDR3, the DNA is TGTGCCATCAGCTTACGCGTGAACTATGGCTACACCTTC. This translates into CAISLRVNYGYTF.

The gene calls are TRBV19 and TRBJ1-1; D not certain. CDR1 and CDR2 from the germline V gene are LNHDA and SQIVND (reference sequence). The V end lost 2 bases, the J end lost 8 bases, and 12 bases lay between the germline ends. The CDR3 runs to 13 residues. DNA for the CDR3: TGTGCCAGTAGTATACAGTATAGTTCGGAAGCTTTCTTT. Amino acid sequence: CASSIQYSSEAFF.

This clonotype was counted between two and nine times. This chain joins TRBV12-3 or TRBV12-4 and TRBJ1-6; D uncertain. The V end lost 10 bases, the J end lost 0 bases, and 7 bases lay between the germline ends. The CDR3 loop spans 13 amino acids. The CDR3 DNA is TGTGCCATTTCTAGCTCCTATAATTCACCCCTCCACTTT. This codes for CAISSSYNSPLHF.

The chain recombines TRBV7-9 with TRBJ2-5; tentatively, D is TRBD2 (5 bases). The V gene's germline CDR1 is SEHNR and CDR2 FQNEAQ (reference sequence). With 4 bases removed from V and 2 bases from J, the gap between germline ends came to 14 bases. The CDR3 runs to 15 residues. In DNA form, the CDR3 reads TGTGCCAGCAGCTCACACCGGGAAACGCAAGAGACCCAGTACTTC. It codes for CASSSHRETQETQYF. Together with reference TRBV7-9 and TRBJ2-5, the CDR3 gives the full variable domain: DTGVSQNPRHKITKRGQNVTFRCDPISEHNRLYWYRQTLGQGPEFLTYFQNEAQLEKSRLLSDRFSAERPKGSFSTLEIQRTEQGDSAMYLCASSSHRETQETQYFGPGTRLLVL.

The rearrangement uses TRBV9 and TRBJ1-2; possibly TRBD1 for D (5 bases). CDR3 length: 13 residues. Germline V gene lookup returns CDR1 SGDLS and CDR2 YYNGEE. V shed 10 bases and J shed 3 bases, with 16 bases lying between them. CDR3 in amino acids: CAWRSGGDYGYTF. The CDR3 DNA sequence: TGTGCCTGGAGGTCTGGAGGGGACTATGGCTACACCTTC.

V usage is TRBV7-9 and J usage is TRBJ2-2, with 11 bases matching TRBD1. This CDR3 comprises 13 residues. V shed 8 bases, J shed 8 bases, and the junction held 4 bases outside the gene matches. The germline V gene has CDR1 SEHNR and CDR2 FQNEAQ (reference sequence). As DNA, the CDR3 is TGTGCCAGCGGGACAGGGGGAGGTGGGGAGCTGTTTTTT. Encoded protein: CASGTGGGGELFF. The full variable domain, rest sourced from reference TRBV7-9 and TRBJ2-2, is DTGVSQNPRHKITKRGQNVTFRCDPISEHNRLYWYRQTLGQGPEFLTYFQNEAQLEKSRLLSDRFSAERPKGSFSTLEIQRTEQGDSAMYLCASGTGGGGELFFGEGSRLTVL.

There are a few counts of this clonotype. V and J are TRBV5-1 and TRBJ1-2; D unclear. The CDR3 is 14 residues long. From germline, CDR1 is SGHRS and CDR2 YFSETQ. Trimming left V 4 bases short and J 4 bases short, with 14 bases between. The CDR3 DNA reads TGCGCCAGCAGCGGGAGTCAGGAGGGCTATGGCTACACCTTC. Translation gives CASSGSQEGYGYTF.

Comment on this clonotype: One end of the junction varies from germline; a read error may be responsible. The chain joins TRBV2 to TRBJ2-5; the D is unclear. The CDR3 contains 13 residues. Germline V lookup: CDR1 SNHLY, CDR2 FYNNEI. As DNA, the CDR3 is TGTGCCACCAGTGAGATAGAGAAAGAGACCCAGTACTTC. Protein product: CATSEIEKETQYF.

A few counts support this clonotype. V usage is TRBV10-3 and J usage is TRBJ2-7; the D gene could be TRBD1 or TRBD2 (5 bases each). The CDR3 length is 13 residues. In germline, CDR1 is ENHRY, CDR2 SYGVKD. V lost 11 bases to trimming and J lost 3 bases, with 17 bases between them. CDR3 DNA sequence: TGTGCCGGAGCCTTTCGGGGCTTCTACGAGCAGTACTTC. Translated: CAGAFRGFYEQYF.

Here the CDR3 reads CSVIGQGSYGYTF. The CDR3 DNA reads TGCAGCGTGATTGGACAGGGTAGTTATGGCTACACCTTC. J is TRBJ1-2 and V is TRBV29-1; 8 positions match TRBD1. Germline trimming cut 6 bases from V and 5 bases from J; bases unmatched to any gene: 8. The CDR3 loop spans 13 amino acids. Germline loops: CDR1 SQVTM, CDR2 ANQGSEA.